This entry features one T cell receptor beta chain sequence. Its antigen specificity is not known. No base quality information exists; no much larger clone differs at one position. Other DNA sequences in this sample translate to the same CDR3. From a lookup of the germline V gene, CDR1 and CDR2 are ENHRY and SYGVKD. The CDR3 covers 14 residues, taking in both the cysteine and the phenylalanine. The retained sequence is limited to the CDR3, 42 bases, with the frame set at the first base. V drops 0 bases and J drops 4 bases, leaving 9 bases in between. Using the deep immunoSEQ assay, multiplex PCR amplified TCR CDR3 regions from genomic DNA. For each cell subset, the extracted genomic DNA was distributed evenly across all wells of several immunoSEQ 96-well plates, and each plate served as one replicate. For sorted subsets, each replicate PCR was loaded with 200 ng genomic DNA, equivalent to 32,000 or so T cell genomes. Purified libraries were measured with a Qubit 3.0 fluorometer, size-checked on a Bioanalyzer 2100, and measured again with the KAPA Library Quantification kit. A separate single-read 150-cycle Illumina NextSeq 550 flow cell was used to sequence each immunoSEQ 96-well plate. In the authors' own workflow: Because the immunoSEQ output held only junctional sequences and lacked quality scores, the filtering could not match the filtering applied to full-length reads. Sequences were annotated with PyIR, a Python wrapper for IgBLAST v1.9, using IMGT germline references to assign V/J genes and CDR3. Reads were removed for weak V/J assignments (E-value above 1e-6), missing CDR3, stop codons, out-of-frame junctions, or ambiguous translated residues. V3J clonotypes were defined as sequences sharing the same inferred V gene, J gene, and CDR3 amino acid sequence. Percentage overlap between repertoires was calculated by dividing the number of shared unique clonotypes by the size of the smaller repertoire. Richness of each repertoire was evaluated using RTK rarefaction, the Chao1 estimator, and Recon v2.1 estimates of unobserved clonotypes. Generation probabilities for all TCRbeta clonotypes obtained by the gDNA method from a handful of donors were computed using OLGA. TCRdb stores this immuneACCESS table with in-frame sequences only. Part of the clones is absent; in the studies checked, under half of the shortfall reflects unresolved V genes, and no reason is known for the rest. The V and J calls and clone size come from that table; D and trimming were worked out from the DNA. A total of over a million clones appear in this sample, about 96% of them only once. The ten biggest clones cover about 1% of the sample.

The source of the sample is a study of shared clonotypes between healthy human individuals (dated by TCRdb to 2019 to 2021). Notes on the research overall: The cohort comprised a couple of women and three men aged 18 to 49 years. Per donor, three plates each were used for CD4 naive and CD4 memory, two for CD8 naive, and one for CD8 memory. The study deeply sequenced blood TCR repertoires of 5 or 6 healthy adults to estimate repertoire size and the extent of clonotype sharing between individuals. Each donor's leukapheresis produced roughly between roughly 0.94 and 9.5 billion PBMCs. To increase sequencing depth and limit assay-specific biases, TCR repertoire library preparation and sequencing were carried out by different laboratories using diverse techniques. What the study reported, not specific to this receptor: When a few donors were compared, the shared fraction of clonotypes was about 5.4% for naive CD4, about 4% for naive CD8, 2% to 2.5% for memory CD4, and around 0.4% for memory CD8. Sampling was restricted to blood, and TCR repertoires in tissues likely differ from the TCR repertoires found in blood. Larger estimated clonotype richness was generally found for naive subsets than for memory subsets. Because the study included only a small number of donors, the genetic and exposure-history diversity represented was limited. Rarefaction of sorted-subset datasets indicated incomplete sequencing despite the large sequencing depth. Clonotypes shared by all four sorted-subset donors showed higher generation probabilities than non-shared clonotypes. Pairwise subsampling led to the expectation that sequencing depth would affect the degree of clonotype sharing among donors.

The donors were healthy, HIV-negative adults who had no recently reported acute infections or vaccinations. Every donor was a Caucasian adult living in Nashville, Tennessee, USA. Magnetic negative selection was used to enrich CD4+ T cells, after which naive cells were positively selected on CD45RA and the negative fraction became the memory subset. Blood was collected by leukapheresis, and PBMCs were isolated by Ficoll-Histopaque density gradient centrifugation and then cryopreserved in liquid nitrogen vapor phase. Purity and quantity of every magnetically sorted T cell population were checked by analytical flow cytometry. From each sorted fraction, genomic DNA was isolated and quantified by UV absorbance on a Nanodrop 2000c.

This TCR was recovered from a man aged 25 to 40 in good health. The chain was built from TRBV10-3 and TRBJ2-5, with the D segment identity uncertain. Sequencing input: naive CD4+ T cells sorted from blood. Sample cell subset or site, as interpreted from the label and publication: CD45RA+ positively selected. The DNA sequence is TGTGCCATCAGTGAGTCGGGTGGTCGAGAGACCCAGTACTTC. It translates to CAISESGGRETQYF.